This T cell receptor beta chain is from a study of early T cells in non-severe SARS-CoV-2 infection (dated by TCRdb to the early 2020s). About the full investigation: Bulk RNA from unsorted whole blood was used for TCR sequencing, so alpha and beta chains could not be paired. The paper as a whole reports these results and caveats: VDJdb matching was skewed toward anti-spike CD8 responses, so virus-specific expansions were likely underestimated and private and CD4 specificities were missed.

The study was a case-control design nested within a healthcare worker cohort in London, UK, with weekly nasopharyngeal swab PCR tests and blood sampling. Healthcare workers were recruited between 23 and 31 March 2020, during the week of the UK lockdown, and were followed weekly for up to roughly 15 weeks. Counted from cysteine to phenylalanine, this CDR3 has 15 amino acids. Solely the CDR3 DNA is kept, with 45 bases framed from the first base. CDR1 is given as MNHNY and CDR2 as SVGAGI, both from the germline V gene (reference sequence). Trimming takes 0 bases from V and 2 bases from J, and the germline ends sit 8 bases apart. Libraries were built with 5' RACE. The instrument given in TCRdb is NextSeq 500. The TCR library protocol attached unique molecular identifiers to individual cDNA molecules to correct for sequencing error and PCR bias. Sequencing covered both TCR alpha and beta chains, and within each sample the abundances of alpha and beta sequences were tightly co-correlated. Under the source paper's analysis protocol: Decombinator V4 was used to annotate TCR sequences for V gene, J gene and CDR3. TCRs were defined as expanded if a significant change between any two time points was detected under a Poisson model with p below 0.0001. TCR abundances were normalised to the total number of TCRs sequenced in each sample and reported as counts per million. MAIT TCRs were defined by TRAV1-2 paired with TRAJ12, TRAJ20 or TRAJ33, and iNKT TCRs by TRAV10 paired with TRAJ18. VDJdb, accessed on 1 November 2021, was searched for TCRs annotated for CMV, EBV and SARS-CoV-2, and TCRs annotated for more than one antigen were excluded. The public reads were quality trimmed at Q25 with fastp and then assembled into clones with MiXCR by TCRdb, keeping productive beta chains. CDR3 protein duplicates are merged, each entry listing the most common genes and DNA. In this record, the V and J calls reflect TCRdb's handling and not the investigators' own analysis. Counted in this sample were about 42,000 distinct CDR3 sequences; about 6.5% of them appeared once. The top ten constitute around 7.7% of the sample.

This clonotype came up a few times. Its recognized antigen is unknown. No clone much larger than this one lies a single base away; base qualities are absent. The receptor chain draws on TRBV6-6 and TRBJ1-5, with the D gene uncertain. Sequenced material: whole blood, taken at baseline. The receptor was derived from an adult who was a healthcare worker with PCR-confirmed SARS-CoV-2 infection or an uninfected control (not recorded which). Here is the DNA: TGTGCCAGCAGTTACTCATCCGGGGGCAATCAGCCCCAGCATTTT. This gives the protein CASSYSSGGNQPQHF.